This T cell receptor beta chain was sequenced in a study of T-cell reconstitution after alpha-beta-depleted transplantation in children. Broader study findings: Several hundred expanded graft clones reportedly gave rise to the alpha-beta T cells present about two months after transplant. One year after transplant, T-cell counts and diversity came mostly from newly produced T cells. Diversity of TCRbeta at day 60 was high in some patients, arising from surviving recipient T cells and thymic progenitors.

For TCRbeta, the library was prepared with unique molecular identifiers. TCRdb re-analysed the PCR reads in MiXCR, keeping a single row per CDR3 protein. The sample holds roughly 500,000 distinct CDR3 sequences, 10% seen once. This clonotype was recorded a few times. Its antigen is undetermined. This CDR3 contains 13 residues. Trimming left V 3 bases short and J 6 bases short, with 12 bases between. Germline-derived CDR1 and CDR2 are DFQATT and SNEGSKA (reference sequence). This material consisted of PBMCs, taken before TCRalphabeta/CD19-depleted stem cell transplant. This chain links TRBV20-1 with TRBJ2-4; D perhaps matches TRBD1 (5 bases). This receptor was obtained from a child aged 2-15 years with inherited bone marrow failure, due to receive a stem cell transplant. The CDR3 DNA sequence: TGCAGTGCTAGGGCTTGGGGCGCAAACATTCAGTACTTC. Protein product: CSARAWGANIQYF.